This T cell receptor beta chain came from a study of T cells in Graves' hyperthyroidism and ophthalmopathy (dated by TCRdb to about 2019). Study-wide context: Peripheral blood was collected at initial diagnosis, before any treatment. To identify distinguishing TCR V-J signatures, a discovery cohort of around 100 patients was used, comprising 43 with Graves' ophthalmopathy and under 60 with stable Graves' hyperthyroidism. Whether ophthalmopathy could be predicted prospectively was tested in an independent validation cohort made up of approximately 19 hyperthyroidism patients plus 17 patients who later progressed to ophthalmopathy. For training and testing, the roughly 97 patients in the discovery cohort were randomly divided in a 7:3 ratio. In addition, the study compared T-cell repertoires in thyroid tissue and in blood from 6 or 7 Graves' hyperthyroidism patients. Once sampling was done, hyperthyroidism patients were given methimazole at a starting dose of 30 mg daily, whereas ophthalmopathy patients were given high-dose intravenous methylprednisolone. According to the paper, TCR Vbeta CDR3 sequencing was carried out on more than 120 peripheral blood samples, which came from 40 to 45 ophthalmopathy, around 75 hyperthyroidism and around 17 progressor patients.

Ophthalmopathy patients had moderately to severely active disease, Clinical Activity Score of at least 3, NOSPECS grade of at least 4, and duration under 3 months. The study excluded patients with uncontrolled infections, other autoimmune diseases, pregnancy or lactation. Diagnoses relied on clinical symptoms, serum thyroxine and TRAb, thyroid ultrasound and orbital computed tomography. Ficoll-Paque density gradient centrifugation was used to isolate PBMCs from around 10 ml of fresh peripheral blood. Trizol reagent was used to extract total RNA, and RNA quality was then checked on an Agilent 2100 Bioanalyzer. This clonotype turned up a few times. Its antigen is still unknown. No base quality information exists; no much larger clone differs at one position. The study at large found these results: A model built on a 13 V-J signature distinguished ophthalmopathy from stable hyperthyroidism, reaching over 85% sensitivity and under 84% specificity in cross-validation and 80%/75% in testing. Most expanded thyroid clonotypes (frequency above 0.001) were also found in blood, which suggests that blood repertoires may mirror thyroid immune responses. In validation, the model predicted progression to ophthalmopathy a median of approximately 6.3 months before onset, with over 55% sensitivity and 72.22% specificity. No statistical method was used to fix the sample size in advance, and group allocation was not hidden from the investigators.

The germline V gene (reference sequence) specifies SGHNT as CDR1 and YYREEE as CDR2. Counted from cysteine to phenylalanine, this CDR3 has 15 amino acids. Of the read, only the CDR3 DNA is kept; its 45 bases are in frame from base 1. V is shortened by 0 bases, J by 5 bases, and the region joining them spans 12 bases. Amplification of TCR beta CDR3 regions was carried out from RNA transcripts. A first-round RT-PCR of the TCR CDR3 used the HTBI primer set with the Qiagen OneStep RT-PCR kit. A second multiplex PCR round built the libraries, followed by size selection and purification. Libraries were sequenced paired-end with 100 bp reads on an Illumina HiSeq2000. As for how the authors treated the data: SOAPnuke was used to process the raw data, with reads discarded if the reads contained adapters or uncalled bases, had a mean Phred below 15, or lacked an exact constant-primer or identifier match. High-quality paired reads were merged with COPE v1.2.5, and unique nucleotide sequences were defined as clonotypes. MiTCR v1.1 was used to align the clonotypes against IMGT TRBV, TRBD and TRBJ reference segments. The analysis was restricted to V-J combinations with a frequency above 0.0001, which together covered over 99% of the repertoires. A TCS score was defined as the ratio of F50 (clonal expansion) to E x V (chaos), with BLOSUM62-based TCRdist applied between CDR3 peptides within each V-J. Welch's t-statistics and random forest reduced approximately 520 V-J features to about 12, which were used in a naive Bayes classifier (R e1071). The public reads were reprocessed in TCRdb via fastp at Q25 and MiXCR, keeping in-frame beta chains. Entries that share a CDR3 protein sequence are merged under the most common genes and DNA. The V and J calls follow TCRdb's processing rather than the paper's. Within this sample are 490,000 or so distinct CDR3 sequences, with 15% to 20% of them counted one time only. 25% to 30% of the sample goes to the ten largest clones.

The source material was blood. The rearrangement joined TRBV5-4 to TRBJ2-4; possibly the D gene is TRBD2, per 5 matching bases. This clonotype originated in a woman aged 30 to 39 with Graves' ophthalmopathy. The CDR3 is CASSLGMKGENIQYF. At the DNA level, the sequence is TGTGCCAGCAGCTTGGGGATGAAGGGAGAAAACATTCAGTACTTC. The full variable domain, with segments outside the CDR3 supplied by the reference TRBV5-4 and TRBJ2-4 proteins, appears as ETGVTQSPTHLIKTRGQQVTLRCSSQSGHNTVSWYQQALGQGPQFIFQYYREEENGRGNFPPRFSGLQFPNYSSELNVNALELDDSALYLCASSLGMKGENIQYFGAGTRLSVL.